This is a list of T cell receptor beta chains from one sample in a study of T cell changes during pregnancy in multiple sclerosis. Libraries were prepared by immunoSEQ multiplex PCR; TCRdb keeps only in-frame clonotypes and omits some of them. Of about 61,000 clones in the sample, over 75% are singletons; the top ten hold about 1.8%. The specimen was peripheral blood, collected in the first trimester of pregnancy. Receptor source: a female donor with multiple sclerosis, enrolled in a pregnancy study. Both conserved end residues are part of each CDR3. Fields, in order: D gene, J gene, V gene, clone size, CDR3 protein, CDR3 DNA. A D gene is named only where the DNA matches it firmly. Where a row states a size, it is once, few, many or the class of an expanded clone; other rows omit it.

D: TRBD2; J: TRBJ2-1; V: TRBV27; size: .; CDR3: CASSLRTSGRHEQFF; DNA: TGTGCCAGCAGTTTACGGACTAGCGGGAGGCATGAGCAGTTCTTC
D: TRBD1; J: TRBJ2-5; V: TRBV2; size: .; CDR3: CASSTLGDREETQYF; DNA: TGTGCCAGCAGTACTTTGGGGGACAGGGAAGAGACCCAGTACTTC
D: TRBD2; J: TRBJ2-7; V: TRBV6-5; size: .; CDR3: CASSYSTTSGNYEQYF; DNA: TGTGCCAGCAGTTACTCGACGACTAGCGGGAACTACGAGCAGTACTTC
D: TRBD1; J: TRBJ2-7; V: TRBV12-5; size: few; CDR3: CASGLVPRDSLPSYEQYF; DNA: TGTGCTAGTGGTTTGGTACCCCGGGACAGCCTACCATCCTACGAGCAGTACTTC
D: TRBD1; J: TRBJ2-3; V: TRBV19; size: .; CDR3: CASSDPGQGVDTQYF; DNA: TGTGCCAGTAGTGATCCGGGACAGGGAGTAGATACGCAGTATTTT
D: .; J: TRBJ2-7; V: TRBV7-9; size: .; CDR3: CASSLPGVPYEQYF; DNA: TGTGCCAGCAGCTTACCAGGGGTGCCCTACGAGCAGTACTTC
D: TRBD2; J: TRBJ2-1; V: TRBV4-1; size: .; CDR3: CASSQAAVRLAGGHGQFF; DNA: TGCGCCAGCAGCCAAGCGGCGGTTCGGCTAGCGGGAGGTCATGGGCAGTTCTTC
D: .; J: TRBJ2-7; V: TRBV5-1; size: .; CDR3: CASSSDNSYEQYF; DNA: TGCGCCAGCAGCTCGGACAACTCCTACGAGCAGTACTTC
D: TRBD2; J: TRBJ2-5; V: TRBV5-1; size: .; CDR3: CASSLGLAGGGETQYF; DNA: TGCGCCAGCAGCTTGGGGCTAGCGGGAGGCGGGGAGACCCAGTACTTC
D: .; J: TRBJ2-2; V: TRBV18; size: .; CDR3: CASSQGQNTGELFF; DNA: TGTGCCAGCTCACAGGGACAGAACACCGGGGAGCTGTTTTTT
D: .; J: TRBJ1-1; V: TRBV2; size: .; CDR3: CASCQTVMNTEAFF; DNA: TGTGCCAGCTGCCAGACAGTTATGAACACTGAAGCTTTCTTT
D: TRBD2; J: TRBJ2-5; V: TRBV4-1; size: .; CDR3: CASSQEVVAGVGLETQYF; DNA: TGCGCCAGCAGCCAAGAAGTGGTAGCGGGAGTCGGGTTGGAGACCCAGTACTTC
D: TRBD2; J: TRBJ2-7; V: TRBV5-4; size: .; CDR3: CASSPRTSGSEQYF; DNA: TGTGCCAGCAGCCCTAGGACTAGCGGGTCCGAGCAGTACTTC
D: .; J: TRBJ1-1; V: TRBV21-1; size: .; CDR3: CASADREETEAFF; DNA: TGTGCCAGCGCGGACAGGGAGGAGACTGAAGCTTTCTTT
D: TRBD1; J: TRBJ2-5; V: TRBV28; size: once; CDR3: CASSSTGGGETQYF; DNA: TGTGCCAGCAGTTCGACAGGGGGCGGAGAGACCCAGTACTTC
D: .; J: TRBJ1-5; V: TRBV28; size: .; CDR3: CASRPGTSGNQPQHF; DNA: TGTGCCAGCAGACCAGGGACATCGGGAAATCAGCCCCAGCATTTT
D: TRBD1; J: TRBJ1-3; V: TRBV5-4; size: .; CDR3: CASSFRGFGNTIYF; DNA: TGTGCCAGCAGCTTCAGGGGGTTTGGAAACACCATATATTTT
D: TRBD2; J: TRBJ2-1; V: TRBV2; size: .; CDR3: CASSDETSGGYNEQFF; DNA: TGTGCCAGCAGTGATGAGACTAGCGGGGGCTACAATGAGCAGTTCTTC
D: .; J: TRBJ1-1; V: TRBV6-5; size: .; CDR3: CASSSLRTVEAFF; DNA: TGTGCCAGCAGTTCCCTTCGGACAGTTGAAGCTTTCTTT
D: TRBD1; J: TRBJ2-7; V: TRBV7-9; size: .; CDR3: CASSSTQGIYEQYF; DNA: TGTGCCAGCAGCTCCACACAGGGGATCTACGAGCAGTACTTC
D: TRBD1; J: TRBJ1-2; V: TRBV11-2; size: .; CDR3: CASSQWDREGYGYTF; DNA: TGTGCCAGCAGCCAGTGGGACAGGGAGGGCTATGGCTACACCTTC
D: TRBD1; J: TRBJ1-5; V: TRBV2; size: .; CDR3: CASSEGGQGSFLQHF; DNA: TGTGCCAGCAGTGAAGGTGGACAGGGGTCTTTCCTCCAGCATTTT
D: .; J: TRBJ1-5; V: TRBV18; size: .; CDR3: CASSPNRGGQDQPQHF; DNA: TGTGCCAGCTCACCTAACCGCGGGGGCCAGGATCAGCCCCAGCATTTT
D: .; J: TRBJ1-1; V: TRBV28; size: few; CDR3: CASSLTGHLNTEAFF; DNA: TGTGCCAGCAGTTTAACCGGACACCTGAACACTGAAGCTTTCTTT
D: .; J: TRBJ1-2; V: TRBV9; size: .; CDR3: CASSTTGSHGYTF; DNA: TGTGCCAGCAGCACCACAGGGTCTCATGGCTACACCTTC
D: .; J: TRBJ1-1; V: TRBV7-6; size: .; CDR3: CASSQGGGAEAFF; DNA: TGTGCCAGCAGCCAGGGTGGGGGGGCTGAAGCTTTCTTT